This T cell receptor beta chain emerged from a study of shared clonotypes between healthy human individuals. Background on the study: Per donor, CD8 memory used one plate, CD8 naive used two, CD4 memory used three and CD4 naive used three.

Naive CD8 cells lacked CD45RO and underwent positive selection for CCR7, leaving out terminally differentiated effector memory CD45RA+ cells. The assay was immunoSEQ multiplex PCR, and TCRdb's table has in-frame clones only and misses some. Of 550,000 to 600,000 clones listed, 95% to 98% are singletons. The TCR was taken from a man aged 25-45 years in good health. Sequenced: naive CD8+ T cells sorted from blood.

CDR3 in DNA: TGTGCCAGCAGTGATTCACGGAGAAGCACAGATACGCAGTATTTT. Protein sequence: CASSDSRRSTDTQYF. The V and J genes are TRBV25-1 and TRBJ2-3; D unclear. The CDR3 is made up of 15 amino acids. Trimming cost V 3 bases and J 0 bases, with 10 bases left between them. CDR1 and CDR2 (germline): MGHDK, SYGVNS.